These T cell receptor beta chains were read from a single sample in a study of T cells in Graves' hyperthyroidism and ophthalmopathy. TCRdb called the multiplex PCR reads again in MiXCR, with one record for every CDR3 protein. Here the sample spans under 400,000 distinct CDR3 sequences, roughly 20% being singletons. The sequenced sample was blood. The receptors derive from a middle-aged woman with Graves' ophthalmopathy. CDR3s include the opening cysteine and the closing phenylalanine or tryptophan. The order of the fields is D gene, J gene, V gene, clone size, CDR3 DNA, CDR3 protein. The D gene is left open where the match is weak. Size is stated for part of the rows, as once, few or many counts, or as a class when the clone is expanded.

. TRBJ2-7 TRBV15 many TGTGCCACCAGCAGAGTCCCATTAGACGAGCAGTACTTC CATSRVPLDEQYF
. TRBJ2-7 TRBV20-1 few TGCAGTGCTAGAGATTCGGGCAGGGGCCACGAGCAGTACTTC CSARDSGRGHEQYF
TRBD1 TRBJ1-2 TRBV30 many TGTGCCTGTGATGATGGGACAGACGAGGACGGCTACACCTTC CACDDGTDEDGYTF
. TRBJ2-7 TRBV14 many TGTGCCAGCAGCCAAGATGAGGGTCCCGGGGCTGACTACGAGCAGTACTTC CASSQDEGPGADYEQYF
. TRBJ1-5 TRBV6-5 many TGTGCCACCCAACAGGCCTCGGAAAATCAGCCCCAGCATTTT CATQQASENQPQHF
TRBD1 TRBJ1-6 TRBV28 many TGTGCCAGCAGTTCCACAGGGGCCTCACCCCTCCACTTT CASSSTGASPLHF
. TRBJ2-5 TRBV19 many TGTGCCAGTAGGATGGCGATCCAAGAGACCCAGTACTTC CASRMAIQETQYF
TRBD2 TRBJ2-7 TRBV20-1 many TGCAGTGCTAGGGACCTAGCGGGAAGCTCCTACGAGCAGTACTTC CSARDLAGSSYEQYF
. TRBJ2-5 TRBV12-3/TRBV12-4 many TGTGCCAGCAGACTAGGGACAGAGACCCAGTACTTC CASRLGTETQYF
. TRBJ1-2 TRBV6-1 many TGTGCCAGCATTCCAGGGTCGGGAGGCTACACCTTC CASIPGSGGYTF
. TRBJ1-6 TRBV12-3/TRBV12-4 few TGTGCCAGCAGCCCGGCGGGTTCACCCCTCCACTTT CASSPAGSPLHF
. TRBJ2-7 TRBV11-2 . TGTGCCAGCAGGCACCAGGGGAGCTTCCACGAGCAGTACTTC CASRHQGSFHEQYF
TRBD1 TRBJ2-5 TRBV28 many TGTGCCAGCAGTTCATGGGACAGGGCCCAAGAGACCCAGTACTTC CASSSWDRAQETQYF
. TRBJ2-7 TRBV27 many TGTGCCAGCAGTGACCAAAACGGTCCCTACGAGCAGTACTTC CASSDQNGPYEQYF
. TRBJ2-5 TRBV29-1 many TGCAGCGGGGAGCAAGAGACCCAGTACTTC CSGEQETQYF
TRBD2 TRBJ2-7 TRBV3-1 few TGTGCCAGCAGTCTACTAGCGGGAATTCGATACGAGCGGTACTTC CASSLLAGIRYERYF
TRBD1 TRBJ1-1 TRBV6-2/TRBV6-3 many TGTGCCAGCAGGACCGGGACAGGATCGGTGAACACTGAAGCTTTCTTT CASRTGTGSVNTEAFF
TRBD2 TRBJ2-5 TRBV7-9 many TGTGCCAGCAGCGGTTCGCTAGCGGGAGAGGAGGAAGAGACCCAGTACTTC CASSGSLAGEEEETQYF
. TRBJ1-1 TRBV19 many TGTGCCAGTAGTAATGGTAGAAACACTGAAGCTTTCTTT CASSNGRNTEAFF
TRBD1 TRBJ2-2 TRBV28 many TGTGCCAGCAGTACAGGGGGAAGCGGGGAGCTGTTTTTT CASSTGGSGELFF
. TRBJ2-5 TRBV20-1 many TGCACCACCCGGGACATCCAAGAGACCCAGTACTTC CTTRDIQETQYF
TRBD2 TRBJ2-2 TRBV19 many TGTGCCAGTAGTGGTGGACTAGCGGGAGTAGGGGAGCTGTTTTTT CASSGGLAGVGELFF
. TRBJ1-1 TRBV20-1 many TGCAGTGCTCGCGCAAGTTTGGAAGCTTTCTTT CSARASLEAFF
TRBD1 TRBJ1-2 TRBV6-1 . TGTGCCAGCAGGGGACAGGTCCCTAAGCCCAACTATGGCTACACCTTC CASRGQVPKPNYGYTF
TRBD2 TRBJ2-5 TRBV6-1 . TGTGCCAGCATCCTGAGTGGGAGCGGGACAGAGACCCAGTACTTC CASILSGSGTETQYF
TRBD1 TRBJ2-5 TRBV19 many TGTGCCAGTAGTCCACGACAGGGGGCGTTTCCAGAGACCCAGTACTTC CASSPRQGAFPETQYF
TRBD1 TRBJ1-1 TRBV12-3/TRBV12-4 many TGTGCCAGCAGTCCTCCCCGGGACAGGGACGTGAACACTGAAGCTTTCTTT CASSPPRDRDVNTEAFF
TRBD2 TRBJ2-2 TRBV20-1 . TGCAGTGCCCCCGGGACTAGCGGGATTAACACCGGGGAGCTGTTTTTT CSAPGTSGINTGELFF
. TRBJ1-1 TRBV6-2/TRBV6-3 many TGTGCCAGCAGCCTCACCTGGAACACTGAAGCTTTCTTT CASSLTWNTEAFF
. TRBJ1-1 TRBV20-1 many TGCAGTGCCGATCGGCCCATGAACACTGAAGCTTTCTTT CSADRPMNTEAFF
TRBD2 TRBJ2-7 TRBV7-2 many TGTGCCAGCAGTATATTCGGGGGGGAGCAGTACTTC CASSIFGGEQYF
. TRBJ1-5 TRBV28 many TGTGCCAGCAGCCTCGCCCCAGCAGGGGATCAGCCCCAGCATTTT CASSLAPAGDQPQHF
. TRBJ2-7 TRBV5-1 many TGCGCCAGCAGCTTAAGGGGCCGGCTGGACGAGCAGTACTTC CASSLRGRLDEQYF
TRBD1 TRBJ1-2 TRBV11-2 . TGTGCCAGCAGCTTAGGGTGGGCGGGACAGGAGGGCTATGGCTACACCTTC CASSLGWAGQEGYGYTF
. TRBJ2-5 TRBV19 once TGTGCCAGTAGTACCTTCGGGGTCCGGGAGACCCAGTACTTC CASSTFGVRETQYF
. TRBJ2-7 TRBV9 . TGTGCCAGCAGCGCGACATGGACGACTGCCTACGAGCAGTACTTC CASSATWTTAYEQYF
TRBD1 TRBJ1-6 TRBV12-3/TRBV12-4 many TGTGCCAGCTCAACAGGGACAGGGAATTCACCCCTCCACTTT CASSTGTGNSPLHF
TRBD2 TRBJ2-5 TRBV19 . TGTGCCAGTAATAGCGGGAGAGGGGAGACCCAGTACTTC CASNSGRGETQYF
TRBD1 TRBJ2-7 TRBV19 . TGTGCCAGTAGCACTGTGGGGACAGGGGGCGACGAGCAGTACTTC CASSTVGTGGDEQYF
. TRBJ1-1 TRBV12-3/TRBV12-4 many TGTGCCAGCAGTTTCAGGGGACGAGCTTTCTTT CASSFRGRAFF
. TRBJ2-4 TRBV10-1 many TGCGCCAGCAGTGAGTCTCCGAAAGACATTCAGTACTTC CASSESPKDIQYF
. TRBJ2-5 TRBV11-2 many TGTGCCAGCAGCTTAACAAGGGGATCAGGAGAGACCCAGTACTTC CASSLTRGSGETQYF
TRBD1 TRBJ2-7 TRBV20-1 many TGCAGTGCCACCACGGGGGACAGGGGCCTCGTTGGCGAGCAGTACTTC CSATTGDRGLVGEQYF
. TRBJ2-7 TRBV12-3/TRBV12-4 . TGTGCCAACCTCATTCAACGGGAAACCTACGAGCAGTACTTC CANLIQRETYEQYF
. TRBJ1-1 TRBV19 many TGTGCCAGTAGTGTAGACAGGAGGAACACTGAAGCTTTCTTT CASSVDRRNTEAFF
TRBD2 TRBJ2-7 TRBV12-3/TRBV12-4 many TGTGCCAGCAGTCTCCCCGGCGGGAGGTACGAGCAGTACTTC CASSLPGGRYEQYF
. TRBJ1-2 TRBV5-4 many TGTGCCAGCAGCTCTCACAGCACAAACTATGGCTACACCTTC CASSSHSTNYGYTF
. TRBJ2-5 TRBV28 many TGTGCCAGCAGTCTCCTCTGGGTCCCACCAGAGACCCAGTACTTC CASSLLWVPPETQYF
. TRBJ1-5 TRBV12-3/TRBV12-4 many TGTGCCAGCAGTTTCGGAGTCTGGCAGCCCCAGCATTTT CASSFGVWQPQHF
. TRBJ1-1 TRBV30 many TGTGCCTGGAGTGGAAGACGTGAAGCTTTCTTT CAWSGRREAFF
TRBD1 TRBJ2-7 TRBV19 many TGTGCCAGTAGTATACAACCACAGGGGCCTTACGAGCAGTACTTC CASSIQPQGPYEQYF
. TRBJ1-1 TRBV5-1 . TGCGCCAGCAGCTTGGAAGCGGTTGTCATGAACACTGAAGCTTTCTTT CASSLEAVVMNTEAFF
. TRBJ2-7 TRBV6-1 many TGTGCCAGCAGTGAGAGCGGCAGGGGACCAAGGGGCGAGCAGTACTTC CASSESGRGPRGEQYF
. TRBJ2-7 TRBV9 few TGTGCCAGCAGCGTAGACAGACAGTCAGGACAGTACTTC CASSVDRQSGQYF
. TRBJ2-2 TRBV5-1 many TGCGCCAGCAGCGTAATAAGGTGGACCGGGGAGCTGTTTTTT CASSVIRWTGELFF
TRBD1 TRBJ2-5 TRBV2 many TGTGCCAGCAGTGAAGGACAGGGAGTCTACGAGACCCAGTACTTC CASSEGQGVYETQYF